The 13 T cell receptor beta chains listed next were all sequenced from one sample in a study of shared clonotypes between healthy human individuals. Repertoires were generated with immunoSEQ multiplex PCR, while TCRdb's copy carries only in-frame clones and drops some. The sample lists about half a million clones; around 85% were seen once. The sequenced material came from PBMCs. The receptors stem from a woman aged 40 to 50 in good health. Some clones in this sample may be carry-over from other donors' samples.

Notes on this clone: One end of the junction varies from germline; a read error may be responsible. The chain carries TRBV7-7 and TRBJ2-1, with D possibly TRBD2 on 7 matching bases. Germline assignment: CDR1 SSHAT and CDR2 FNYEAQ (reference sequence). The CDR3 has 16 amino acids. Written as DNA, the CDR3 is TGTGCTAGCAGCTTAGGGGAGGGGGACGGATACAATGAGCAGTTCTTC. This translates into CASSLGEGDGYNEQFF. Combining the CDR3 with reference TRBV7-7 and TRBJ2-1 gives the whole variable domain GAGVSQSPRYKVTKRGQDVTLRCDPISSHATLYWYQQALGQGPEFLTYFNYEAQPDKSGLPSDRFSAERPEGSISTLTIQRTEQRDSAMYRCASSLGEGDGYNEQFFGPGTRLTVL.

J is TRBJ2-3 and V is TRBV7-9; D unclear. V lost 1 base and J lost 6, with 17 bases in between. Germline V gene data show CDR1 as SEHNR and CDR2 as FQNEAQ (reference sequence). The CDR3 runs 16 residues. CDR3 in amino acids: CASSLVIARVSDTQYF. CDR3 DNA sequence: TGTGCCAGCAGCTTAGTAATAGCAAGGGTGTCCGATACGCAGTATTTT.

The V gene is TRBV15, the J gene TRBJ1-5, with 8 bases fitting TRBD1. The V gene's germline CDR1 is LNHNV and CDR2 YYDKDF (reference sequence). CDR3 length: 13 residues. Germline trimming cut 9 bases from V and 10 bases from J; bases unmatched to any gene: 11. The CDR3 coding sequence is TGTGCCACTCAACCCGGGACAGGTTACCCCCAGCATTTT. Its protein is CATQPGTGYPQHF.

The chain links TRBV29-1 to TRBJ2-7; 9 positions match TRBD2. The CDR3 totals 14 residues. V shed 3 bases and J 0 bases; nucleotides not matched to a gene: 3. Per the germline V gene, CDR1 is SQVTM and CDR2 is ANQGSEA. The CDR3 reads CSVDASGTSYEQYF. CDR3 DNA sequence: TGCAGCGTTGATGCTAGCGGGACCTCCTACGAGCAGTACTTC.

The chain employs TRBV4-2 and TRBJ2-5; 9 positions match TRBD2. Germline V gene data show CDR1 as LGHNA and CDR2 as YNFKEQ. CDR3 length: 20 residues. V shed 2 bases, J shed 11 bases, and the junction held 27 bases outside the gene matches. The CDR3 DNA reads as TGTGCCAGCAGCCAAAAATTCGGATGGTCAGTAGCGGGAGTAGTGGTAGAGCAGTACTTC. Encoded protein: CASSQKFGWSVAGVVVEQYF.

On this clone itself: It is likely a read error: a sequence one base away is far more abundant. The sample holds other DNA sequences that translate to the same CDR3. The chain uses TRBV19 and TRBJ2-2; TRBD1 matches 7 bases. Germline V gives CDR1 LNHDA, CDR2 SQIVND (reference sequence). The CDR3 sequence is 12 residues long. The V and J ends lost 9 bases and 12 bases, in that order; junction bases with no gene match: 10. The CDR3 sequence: CASSSDRRKLFF. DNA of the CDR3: TGTGCCAGCAGTTCGGACAGGCGGAAGCTGTTTTTT.

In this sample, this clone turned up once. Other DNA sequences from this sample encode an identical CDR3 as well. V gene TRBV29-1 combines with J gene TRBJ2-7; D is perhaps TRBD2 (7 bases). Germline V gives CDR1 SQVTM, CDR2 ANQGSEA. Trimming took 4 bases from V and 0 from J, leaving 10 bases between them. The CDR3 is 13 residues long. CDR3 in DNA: TGCAGCGTTGGGGGGGGCTCCTCCTACGAGCAGTACTTC. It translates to CSVGGGSSYEQYF.

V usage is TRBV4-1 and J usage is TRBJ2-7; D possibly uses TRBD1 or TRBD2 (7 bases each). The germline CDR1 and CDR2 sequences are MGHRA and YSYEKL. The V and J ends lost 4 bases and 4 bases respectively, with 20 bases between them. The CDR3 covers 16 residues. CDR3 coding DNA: TGCGCCAGCAGCCGGGAACTCAGGGGGGGTTATTACGAGCAGTACTTC. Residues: CASSRELRGGYYEQYF.

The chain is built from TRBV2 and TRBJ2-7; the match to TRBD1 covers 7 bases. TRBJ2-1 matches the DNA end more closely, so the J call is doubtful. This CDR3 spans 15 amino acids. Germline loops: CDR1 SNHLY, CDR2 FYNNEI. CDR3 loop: CASNPQGVAHNEQFF. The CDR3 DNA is TGTGCCAGCAATCCCCAGGGGGTCGCTCACAATGAGCAGTTCTTC.

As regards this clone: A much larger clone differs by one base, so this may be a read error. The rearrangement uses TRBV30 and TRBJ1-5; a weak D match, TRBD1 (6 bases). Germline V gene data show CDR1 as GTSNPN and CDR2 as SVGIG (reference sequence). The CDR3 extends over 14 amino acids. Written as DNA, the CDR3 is TGTGCCCGGAGTACCGGGACACTAAATCGGCCCCAGCATTTT. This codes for CARSTGTLNRPQHF. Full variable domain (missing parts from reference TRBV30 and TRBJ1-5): SQTIHQWPATLVQPVGSPLSLECTVEGTSNPNLYWYRQAAGRGLQLLFYSVGIGQISSEVPQNLSASRPQDRQFILSSKKLLLSDSGFYLCARSTGTLNRPQHFGDGTRLSIL.

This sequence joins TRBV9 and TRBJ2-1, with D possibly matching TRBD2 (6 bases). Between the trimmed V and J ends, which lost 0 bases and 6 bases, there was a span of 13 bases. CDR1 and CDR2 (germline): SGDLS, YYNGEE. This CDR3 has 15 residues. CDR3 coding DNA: TGTGCCAGCAGCGTAGGGGGCGGGATATCCAATGAGCAGTTCTTC. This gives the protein CASSVGGGISNEQFF.

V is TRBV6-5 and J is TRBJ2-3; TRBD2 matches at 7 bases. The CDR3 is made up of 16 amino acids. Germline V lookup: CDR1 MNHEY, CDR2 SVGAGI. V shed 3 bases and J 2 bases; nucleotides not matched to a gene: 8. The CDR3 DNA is TGTGCCAGCAGTTATTCGCTAGCGGAATACACAGATACGCAGTATTTT. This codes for CASSYSLAEYTDTQYF.

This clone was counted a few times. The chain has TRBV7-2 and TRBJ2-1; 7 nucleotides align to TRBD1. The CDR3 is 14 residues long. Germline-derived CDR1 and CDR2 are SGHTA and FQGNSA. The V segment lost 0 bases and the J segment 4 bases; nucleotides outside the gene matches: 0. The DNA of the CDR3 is TGTGCCAGCAGCTTAGCGGGACAGTACAATGAGCAGTTCTTC. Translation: CASSLAGQYNEQFF.